This entry features one TCR beta chain sequence. Which antigen it targets is not known. Per-base qualities were not stored, and no clone one base away is much larger. The CDR3 measures 12 amino acids from cysteine to phenylalanine. Only CDR3 DNA remains: 36 bases, in frame from the first base. CDR1 and CDR2 (SNHLY, FYNNEI) derive from the germline V gene. Between the V and J ends, shortened by 2 bases and 4 bases respectively, the junction contains 3 bases. The immunoSEQ Assay, a bias-controlled multiplex PCR, was used to amplify TCRbeta CDR3 regions from genomic DNA. The source study handled its data this way. Nucleated cell counts per sample were estimated from amplification of reference gene primers within the assay. To quantify the absolute abundance of each unique TCRbeta CDR3 rearrangement, sequence reads were collapsed and filtered. Productive Simpson clonality was computed per sample as the square root of Simpson's diversity index over productive rearrangements. TCRdb retrieved this table from immuneACCESS and kept in-frame rearrangements only. Not all clones are present; in checked studies, unresolved V genes account for under half, and no reason is known for the remainder. That table furnishes V, J and clone size, whereas the DNA furnished D and trimming. Here the sample has hundreds of thousands of clones; under 90% occur a single time. The ten largest make up approximately 4.1% of the sample.

In the prospective study, participants were about 18 to 90 years old, resided in about two dozen geographic areas of the United States, and were enrolled through a virtual design. In the prospective study, cohorts were assigned on the basis of participant-reported clinical history obtained from a screening survey and a study questionnaire. Recovered participants in ImmuneRACE Cohort 3 were defined by two consecutive negative NP/OP PCR tests, clearance by a healthcare professional, or resolution of symptoms. In the prospective study, mobile phlebotomists collected whole blood, serum and a nasopharyngeal or oropharyngeal swab from each participant. Participants in the prospective study had the option to provide additional blood draws and questionnaires over an approximately 2-month period. Prospective study blood samples were shipped either frozen or at room temperature before DNA extraction. The data are from a study of blood T cell repertoires in COVID-19 (dated by TCRdb to about 2020). About the study as a whole: Samples covering the acute and convalescent phases of COVID-19 were provided by collaborators in the United States, Italy and Spain. The material from the prospective study consisted of cDNA or gDNA derived from T cells, B-cell-depleted T cells, or PBMCs. Subjects who had been exposed to COVID-19, were actively infected with it, or had recovered from it provided the deeply sampled blood TCRbeta repertoires that made up the dataset. The repertoires were released in a freely available public database intended as a resource for research on the immune response to SARS-CoV-2. The samples were drawn from the first 160 participants of the ongoing ImmuneRACE study and from 950 to 1,500 subjects provided by 6 global collaborators. Nearly every sample came with metadata listing a de-identified subject ID, COVID-19 status, age in years and sex. Where available, HLA class I and class II types were taken from metadata supplied by the sample provider and were not determined by assay-based typing.

The research as a whole found: The quantity of clinical and demographic metadata differed by source and by participant and was supplied without curation.

This receptor was obtained from a man aged 25-45 years who had recovered from COVID-19. The V and J segments used are TRBV2 and TRBJ1-5; no D gene is confidently identified. Sequencing was performed on PBMCs or T cells enriched from blood (not recorded which). The nucleotides are TGTGCCAGCAGTGAACTTAATCAGCCCCAGCATTTT. Translated, it gives CASSELNQPQHF.